This T cell receptor (beta chain) was sequenced for a study of blood T cells in healthy people across ages. Notes on the study in general: Roughly linear declines in TCR beta diversity per million T cells occurred with age. Donor CMV status was unknown, possibly confounding expanded clonotype changes.

Peripheral blood was drawn, roughly 10 milliliters per donor. The authors isolated at least 6 million PBMCs per sample. Then a second PCR, running roughly 7 to 11 cycles, was carried out with a sample-barcoded 5' primer and a J-beta primer mix. TCRdb passed the 5' RACE reads through MiXCR, listing each CDR3 protein once. The sample has about 900,000 distinct CDR3 sequences; roughly 52% are singletons. In the case of this clonotype: Antigen: not known.

Sequencing was carried out using blood. The origin of this receptor is a man aged 25 to 40 in good health.

The CDR3 protein is CSARDSILLGTVYTGELFF. In DNA form, the CDR3 reads TGCAGTGCTAGAGATTCCATTCTCCTCGGGACTGTGTACACCGGGGAGCTGTTTTTT. The chain uses TRBV20-1 and TRBJ2-2; D is possibly TRBD2 (6 bases). The CDR3 extends over 19 amino acids. CDR1 is DFQATT, CDR2 SNEGSKA, per germline (reference sequence). The ends were cut back, 0 bases at V and 3 bases at J, with 23 bases in the middle.